The 21 T cell receptor beta chains given below trace back to one sample, sequenced in a study of Tregs in tolerant kidney transplant recipients. Produced via immunoSEQ multiplex PCR; TCRdb's table is partial and in-frame only. This sample carries 90,000 to 150,000 clones, roughly 92% of them seen once, and the ten largest clones take roughly 0.63%. The sequencing input was CD4+ T cells from blood. The source is a human donor in good health.

The CDR3: CASSLGARNTEAFF. For the CDR3, the DNA is TGTGCCAGCAGCTTAGGAGCCCGGAACACTGAAGCTTTCTTT. The chain employs TRBV11-2 and TRBJ1-1; D not certain. Germline CDR1 SGHAT, CDR2 FQNNGV. The CDR3 loop spans 14 amino acids. The V end lost 1 base, the J end lost 1 base, and 7 bases lay between the germline ends.

The chain joins TRBV7-2 to TRBJ2-1, with 10 bases matching TRBD2. This CDR3 has 16 residues. Germline values: CDR1 SGHTA, CDR2 FQGNSA. V gave up 5 bases and J gave up 4 bases; unmatched junction bases: 8. The CDR3 loop is CASSGGGTSVYNEQFF. The CDR3 DNA sequence: TGTGCCAGCAGCGGAGGTGGGACTAGCGTTTACAATGAGCAGTTCTTC.

This chain joins TRBV5-1 and TRBJ2-7; D is perhaps TRBD1 (8 bases). CDR3 length equals 16 residues. CDR1 is SGHRS, CDR2 YFSETQ, per germline. The V end was cut by 3 bases, the J end by 1 base, with 17 bases between. The CDR3 bases are TGCGCCAGCAGCTCGGAACACAGGGGGGGATCCTACGAGCAGTACTTC. Residues: CASSSEHRGGSYEQYF.

This rearrangement joins TRBV10-1 to TRBJ1-5; 7 bases are shared with TRBD1. After removal of 8 bases from V and 6 bases from J, the junction contained 7 bases not matched to a gene. This CDR3 comprises 13 residues. Germline CDR1 is WNHNN and CDR2 is SYGVQD (reference sequence). The CDR3 is CASGDSGGQPQHF. As DNA, the CDR3 is TGCGCCAGCGGGGACTCAGGGGGTCAGCCCCAGCATTTT.

This chain uses TRBV27 with TRBJ2-3, with 9 bases matching TRBD2. This CDR3 region has 14 residues. Germline loops: CDR1 MNHEY, CDR2 SMNVEV (reference sequence). The trim removed 5 bases at V and 5 bases at J, leaving 5 bases unmatched. The CDR3 nucleotides read TGTGCCAGCAGTCCGAGGACTAGCGTAGATACGCAGTATTTT. As protein: CASSPRTSVDTQYF.

This chain joins TRBV14 and TRBJ1-1; D is undetermined. The CDR3 spans 13 residues. With 1 base removed from V and 3 bases from J, the gap between germline ends came to 6 bases. Looked up from germline, CDR1 is SGHDN and CDR2 is FVKESK. Written as DNA, the CDR3 is TGTGCCAGCAGCCAAGTCTTGTACACTGAAGCTTTCTTT. Protein: CASSQVLYTEAFF.

The chain is built from TRBV11-2 and TRBJ2-7; TRBD1 matches 9 bases. V gave up 6 bases and J gave up 2 bases; unmatched junction bases: 5. Germline loops: CDR1 SGHAT, CDR2 FQNNGV. The CDR3 spans 14 residues. CDR3 sequence reads: CASSHRQGAYEQYF. CDR3 bases: TGTGCCAGCAGTCATCGACAGGGGGCCTACGAGCAGTACTTC.

This clone was picked up a small number of times. The chain employs TRBV30 and TRBJ1-5; D is unresolved. V was trimmed by 0 bases and J by 2 bases, leaving 14 bases between them. CDR3 length: 16 amino acids. The germline gives CDR1 GTSNPN, CDR2 SVGIG (reference sequence). This chain's CDR3 is CAWSVRGSWGNQPQHF. The CDR3 DNA reads TGTGCCTGGAGTGTACGAGGTTCCTGGGGCAATCAGCCCCAGCATTTT. The full variable domain, in which reference TRBV30 and TRBJ1-5 provide the parts outside the CDR3, is SQTIHQWPATLVQPVGSPLSLECTVEGTSNPNLYWYRQAAGRGLQLLFYSVGIGQISSEVPQNLSASRPQDRQFILSSKKLLLSDSGFYLCAWSVRGSWGNQPQHFGDGTRLSIL.

The CDR3 region is CASSLLVGNTIYF. The CDR3 coding sequence is TGTGCCAGCAGCTTACTAGTTGGAAACACCATATATTTT. The chain carries TRBV11-2 and TRBJ1-3; D gene unclear. The CDR3 runs to 13 residues. CDR1 is SGHAT, CDR2 FQNNGV, per germline. V lost 2 bases, J lost 3 bases, and 5 bases lay in between.

The chain recombines TRBV7-2 with TRBJ2-2; D is unclear. The V and J ends lost 1 base and 4 bases respectively, with 10 bases between them. The germline V gene encodes CDR1 SGHTA and CDR2 FQGNSA. This CDR3 has 15 amino acids. The CDR3 here is CASSLGLVGTGELFF. CDR3 sequence (DNA): TGTGCCAGCAGCTTAGGCCTAGTGGGCACCGGGGAGCTGTTTTTT.

The chain links TRBV7-7 to TRBJ2-3; D is uncertain. Trimming stripped 3 bases from V and 4 bases from J, with 8 bases between. Germline CDR1 SSHAT, CDR2 FNYEAQ (reference sequence). The CDR3 extends over 13 amino acids. The CDR3 here is CASSLSGADTQYF. The CDR3 DNA reads as TGTGCCAGCAGCTTGTCTGGAGCAGATACGCAGTATTTT. Complete variable domain (other parts from reference TRBV7-7 and TRBJ2-3): GAGVSQSPRYKVTKRGQDVTLRCDPISSHATLYWYQQALGQGPEFLTYFNYEAQPDKSGLPSDRFSAERPEGSISTLTIQRTEQRDSAMYRCASSLSGADTQYFGPGTRLTVL.

The chain combines TRBV7-6 with TRBJ1-4, with TRBD1 matching 11 bases. The J segment lost 7 bases and the V segment lost 5 bases, leaving 9 bases of the junction unmatched. The CDR3 extends over 16 amino acids. From germline, CDR1 is SGHVS and CDR2 FNYEAQ. CDR3 DNA sequence: TGTGCCAGCAGCCCGAGTGTGGGGACAGGGGGTGAAAAACTGTTTTTT. Amino acid sequence: CASSPSVGTGGEKLFF.

The gene calls are TRBV7-3 and TRBJ2-3; possibly TRBD1 or TRBD2 for D (5 bases each). The ends were cut back, 8 bases at V and 4 bases at J, with 10 bases in the middle. Germline assignment: CDR1 SGHTA and CDR2 FQGTGA. This CDR3 spans 12 amino acids. The CDR3 spells CASGLGADTQYF. The CDR3, as DNA: TGTGCCAGCGGTCTGGGGGCAGATACGCAGTATTTT.

The V call is TRBV14, the J call TRBJ2-5; 11 nucleotides agree with TRBD2. Germline V CDR1 and CDR2: SGHDN, FVKESK. This CDR3 spans 13 amino acids. Germline trimming cut 7 bases from V and 4 bases from J; bases unmatched to any gene: 2. Here the CDR3 reads CASKTSGRETQYF. Here the CDR3 DNA reads TGTGCCAGCAAAACTAGCGGGAGAGAGACCCAGTACTTC. Full variable domain (remainder filled in from reference TRBV14 and TRBJ2-5): EAGVTQFPSHSVIEKGQTVTLRCDPISGHDNLYWYRRVMGKEIKFLLHFVKESKQDESGMPNNRFLAERTGGTYSTLKVQPAELEDSGVYFCASKTSGRETQYFGPGTRLLVL.

This sequence joins TRBV7-2 and TRBJ2-1, with D possibly called TRBD1 or TRBD2 (5 bases each). Germline values: CDR1 SGHTA, CDR2 FQGNSA. The V and J ends lost 1 base and 3 bases respectively, with 10 bases between them. The CDR3 extends over 15 amino acids. Written as DNA, the CDR3 is TGTGCCAGCAGCTTAGAACGGGGACGCTACAATGAGCAGTTCTTC. Protein product: CASSLERGRYNEQFF.

The genes are TRBV2 and TRBJ1-2; no clear D gene. In germline, CDR1 is SNHLY, CDR2 FYNNEI. The CDR3 is made up of 14 amino acids. V dropped 8 bases and J dropped 2 bases, with 15 bases sitting between them. CDR3 DNA sequence: TGTGCCAGCCGTGGGGTTATTCGGAACTATGGCTACACCTTC. Its protein product is CASRGVIRNYGYTF.

This clone was picked up one time. This chain uses TRBV30 with TRBJ1-5; D gene ambiguous. V was cut by 5 bases and J by 0 bases, with 11 bases left in between. This CDR3 is built from 14 residues. Germline CDR1 GTSNPN, CDR2 SVGIG (reference sequence). The CDR3 bases are TGTGCCTGGGAACAGCGGAATAGCAATCAGCCCCAGCATTTT. This sequence encodes CAWEQRNSNQPQHF.

The V gene is TRBV19, the J gene TRBJ1-1; D is undetermined. The CDR3 is 13 amino acids. CDR1 and CDR2 from the germline V gene are LNHDA and SQIVND (reference sequence). V lost 1 base to trimming and J lost 3 bases, with 6 bases between them. DNA of the CDR3: TGTGCCAGTAGTATAGCATTACACACTGAAGCTTTCTTT. Translation gives CASSIALHTEAFF.

The chain carries TRBV11-3 and TRBJ2-1; no definite D call. CDR3 length: 11 amino acids. V was clipped by 6 bases and J by 8 bases, with 8 bases between them. Per the germline V gene, CDR1 is SGHNT and CDR2 is YENEEA. In nucleotides, the CDR3 is TGTGCCAGCAGTCAGTACGATGAGCAGTTCTTC. Translated, it gives CASSQYDEQFF.

The chain joins TRBV10-3 to TRBJ1-1; possibly TRBD1 for D (5 bases). The CDR3 length is 13 residues. The V end lost 4 bases, the J end lost 3 bases, and 9 bases lay between the germline ends. Per germline, CDR1 ENHRY and CDR2 SYGVKD. The CDR3 is CAISAGTYTEAFF. The CDR3 DNA sequence: TGTGCCATCAGTGCCGGGACGTACACTGAAGCTTTCTTT.

The gene calls are TRBV6-5 and TRBJ1-4; a possible D gene is TRBD1 (5 bases). Germline V CDR1 and CDR2: MNHEY, SVGAGI. The CDR3 has 16 residues. V lost 0 bases and J lost 3, with 11 bases in between. CDR3 residues: CASSYSVKGSNEKLFF. CDR3 sequence (DNA): TGTGCCAGCAGTTACTCCGTGAAGGGGTCTAATGAAAAACTGTTTTTT.